Listed here are 19 T cell receptor beta chains from one sample, sequenced in a study of T cell responses to AZD1222 COVID-19 vaccine. Method: immunoSEQ multiplex PCR; TCRdb's copy keeps in-frame clones and lacks some. The sample records around 71,000 clones, about 84% being singletons. The input for sequencing was peripheral blood, taken on day 0 of AZD1222 vaccination. The source of these receptors is an adult in good health.

The gene calls are TRBV7-7 and TRBJ1-4; 7 nucleotides match TRBD1. The CDR3 totals 18 residues. The V gene end was trimmed by 6 bases and the J gene end by 0 bases; junction bases not matched to a gene: 13. CDR1 and CDR2 (germline): SSHAT, FNYEAQ (reference sequence). CDR3 sequence reads: CASRPRGWWNATNEKLFF. The CDR3 DNA follows: TGTGCCAGCAGGCCCAGGGGGTGGTGGAATGCAACTAATGAAAAACTGTTTTTT.

The V call is TRBV12-3 or TRBV12-4, the J call TRBJ2-2; D is possibly TRBD1 (6 bases). Trimming took 6 bases from V and 8 from J, leaving 13 bases between them. CDR3 size: 13 residues. The CDR3 here is CASSPTGKGELFF. The DNA of the CDR3 is TGTGCCAGCAGCCCAACAGGGAAGGGGGAGCTGTTTTTT.

With regard to this clone: The sample carries other DNA sequences with the same CDR3. This chain joins TRBV2 and TRBJ2-3, with unresolved D. Germline V gives CDR1 SNHLY, CDR2 FYNNEI. CDR3 length equals 13 residues. The V end lost 2 bases, the J end lost 1 base, and 4 bases lay between the germline ends. The CDR3: CASSELGTDTQYF. In DNA form, the CDR3 reads TGTGCCAGCAGTGAACTAGGCACAGATACGCAGTATTTT. The full variable domain, in which reference TRBV2 and TRBJ2-3 provide the parts outside the CDR3, is EPEVTQTPSHQVTQMGQEVILRCVPISNHLYFYWYRQILGQKVEFLVSFYNNEISEKSEIFDDQFSVERPDGSNFTLKIRSTKLEDSAMYFCASSELGTDTQYFGPGTRLTVL.

This chain links TRBV9 with TRBJ2-5; TRBD2 might be the D (6 bases). The CDR3 has 14 residues. Trimming took 0 bases from V and 3 from J, leaving 9 bases between them. From germline, CDR1 is SGDLS and CDR2 YYNGEE. CDR3 region: CASSVDGGKETQYF. The CDR3 nucleotides read TGTGCCAGCAGCGTAGACGGCGGGAAAGAGACCCAGTACTTC. The full variable domain, its missing parts supplied by reference TRBV9 and TRBJ2-5, is DSGVTQTPKHLITATGQRVTLRCSPRSGDLSVYWYQQSLDQGLQFLIQYYNGEERAKGNILERFSAQQFPDLHSELNLSSLELGDSALYFCASSVDGGKETQYFGPGTRLLVL.

This clone was detected a few times. The chain combines TRBV4-2 with TRBJ1-5; D not certain. Germline V gene lookup returns CDR1 LGHNA and CDR2 YNFKEQ. The CDR3 runs 13 residues. With 0 bases removed from V and 9 bases from J, the gap between germline ends came to 9 bases. The CDR3 coding sequence is TGTGCCAGCAGCCAAGATGGGGTAGGGCCCCAGCATTTT. Amino acid sequence: CASSQDGVGPQHF.

The chain combines TRBV3-1 (or the pseudogene TRBV3-2) with TRBJ2-5, with a weak D call TRBD2 (5 bases). Trimming took 0 bases from V and 0 from J, leaving 14 bases between them. The germline CDR1 and CDR2 sequences are LGHDT and YNNKEL (reference sequence). This CDR3 contains 17 residues. DNA for the CDR3: TGTGCCAGCAGCCAAGATCCTCGCGGGTCCTACCAAGAGACCCAGTACTTC. Its protein product is CASSQDPRGSYQETQYF.

This sequence joins TRBV12-2 and TRBJ1-5; TRBD1 reflects the table's D call only, with no check against the DNA. TRBV12-2 is a pseudogene segment. The CDR3 is 16 amino acids. The CDR3 nucleotides read TGTGCAAGTCGCCCACAGGGTCGGGCAAGAAATCAGCCCCAGCATTTT. Its translation is CASRPQGRARNQPQHF.

The chain is built from TRBV5-5 and TRBJ1-1; D may be TRBD1 (6 bases). This CDR3 is built from 14 residues. V lost 4 bases and J lost 1, with 11 bases in between. Germline V gives CDR1 SGHKS, CDR2 YYEKEE (reference sequence). In DNA form, the CDR3 reads TGTGCCAGCAGCACAGGGTGGGCGAACACTGAAGCTTTCTTT. Amino acid sequence: CASSTGWANTEAFF.

The CDR3: CASRETSGSSYEQYF. The DNA for the CDR3 is TGTGCCAGTAGGGAGACTAGCGGTAGCTCCTACGAGCAGTACTTC. The genes are TRBV19 and TRBJ2-7, with TRBD2 matching over 9 bases. Unmatched junction bases numbered 6, after V lost 6 bases and J lost 0 bases. CDR1 LNHDA and CDR2 SQIVND come from the germline V gene (reference sequence). This CDR3 is built from 15 residues.

On this clone: This sample also contains other DNA sequences that code for the same CDR3. V is TRBV2 and J is TRBJ1-5; TRBD1 matches 8 bases. Germline lookup yields CDR1 SNHLY and CDR2 FYNNEI. With V trimmed by 4 bases and J by 4 bases, 6 bases remained unmatched. This CDR3 is built from 15 residues. CDR3 residues: CASSGQGAGNQPQHF. For the CDR3, the DNA is TGTGCCAGCAGTGGCCAGGGGGCGGGGAATCAGCCCCAGCATTTT.

The chain links TRBV9 to TRBJ2-3; the D is unclear. CDR1 and CDR2 from the germline V gene are SGDLS and YYNGEE. With 0 bases removed from V and 4 bases from J, the gap between germline ends came to 12 bases. This CDR3 has 15 amino acids. CDR3 protein: CASSVGAVQPDTQYF. CDR3 nucleotide sequence: TGTGCCAGCAGCGTAGGTGCAGTCCAGCCAGATACGCAGTATTTT.

The chain combines TRBV27 with TRBJ1-5, with D perhaps TRBD1 (5 bases). V lost 6 bases to trimming and J lost 5 bases, with 14 bases between them. Germline V lookup: CDR1 MNHEY, CDR2 SMNVEV (reference sequence). The CDR3 runs 14 residues. The CDR3 loop reads CASSVLREDQPQHF. DNA for the CDR3: TGTGCCAGCAGCGTACTCAGGGAGGATCAGCCCCAGCATTTT.

This clone was seen a single time. This chain connects TRBV19 to TRBJ1-5; possible D gene TRBD1, 6 bases. Per the germline V gene, CDR1 is LNHDA and CDR2 is SQIVND (reference sequence). With 1 base removed from V and 7 bases from J, the gap between germline ends came to 14 bases. This CDR3 has 15 residues. The CDR3 sequence is CASSIAAGARQPQHF. The CDR3 nucleotides read TGTGCCAGTAGTATAGCCGCGGGGGCGCGACAGCCCCAGCATTTT.

Written as DNA, the CDR3 is TGTGCCAGCAGTTTGGAGGGGGCGGAAAATTCACCCCTCCACTTT. This encodes CASSLEGAENSPLHF. The gene calls are TRBV6-1 and TRBJ1-6; 7 nucleotides align to TRBD1. The germline V gene has CDR1 MNHNS and CDR2 SASEGT. CDR3 length equals 15 residues. V lost 5 bases and J lost 7; bases outside the gene matches: 8.

The CDR3 is CAWSEGSSNSPLHF. Written as DNA, the CDR3 is TGTGCCTGGAGTGAAGGCAGCTCTAATTCACCCCTCCACTTT. The chain links TRBV30 to TRBJ1-6; unclear D gene. CDR1 GTSNPN and CDR2 SVGIG come from the germline V gene (reference sequence). Trimming cost V 1 base and J 6 bases, with 10 bases left between them. The CDR3 length is 14 residues.

V gene TRBV5-1 combines with J gene TRBJ2-1; 10 bases line up with TRBD2. Germline-derived CDR1 and CDR2 are SGHRS and YFSETQ. V shed 5 bases, J shed 2 bases, and the junction held 4 bases outside the gene matches. The CDR3 is 15 residues long. Written as DNA, the CDR3 is TGCGCCAGCAGTCAAACTAGCGGGGCCTACAATGAGCAGTTCTTC. This sequence encodes CASSQTSGAYNEQFF.

The chain recombines TRBV9 with TRBJ2-2; no clear D. The germline gives CDR1 SGDLS, CDR2 YYNGEE. V was trimmed by 2 bases and J by 4 bases, leaving 15 bases between them. This CDR3 is built from 16 residues. This CDR3 reads CASSVHQRPGTGELFF. The CDR3 region has the DNA TGTGCCAGCAGCGTGCACCAGCGCCCGGGCACCGGGGAGCTGTTTTTT.

V and J are TRBV7-2 and TRBJ2-3; TRBD2 might be the D (5 bases). Germline values: CDR1 SGHTA, CDR2 FQGNSA. The V end lost 5 bases, the J end lost 5 bases, and 11 bases lay between the germline ends. This CDR3 has 13 residues. The CDR3 reads CASSKRERDTQYF. In DNA, the CDR3 is TGTGCCAGCAGCAAAAGGGAGCGAGATACGCAGTATTTT.

The J gene is TRBJ2-3, the V gene TRBV5-1, with 8 bases identical to TRBD2. Germline-derived CDR1 and CDR2 are SGHRS and YFSETQ. This CDR3 contains 16 residues. V dropped 4 bases and J dropped 1; count of bases not matched to a gene: 8. CDR3 loop: CASSPEGREGTDTQYF. CDR3 in DNA: TGCGCCAGCAGCCCTGAAGGGCGGGAGGGCACAGATACGCAGTATTTT.